This T cell receptor beta chain emerged from a study of identifying expanded T cells in peripheral blood. The study's findings and limits: Technical replicates showed around 1.1 changed clones; approximately 2 weeks roughly 16; four weeks 19.

About this clone: Its antigen remains unknown.

Repertoires were generated with immunoSEQ multiplex PCR, while TCRdb's copy carries only in-frame clones and drops some. The data contain nearly 60,000 clones, approximately 89% of them singletons. CDR3 size: 13 residues. Germline V gene sequence: CDR1 SGHAT, CDR2 FQNNGV. V was cut by 3 bases and J by 9 bases, with 11 bases left in between. The chain carries TRBV11-2 and TRBJ2-2; D may be TRBD2 (7 bases). The source material was blood. This receptor was taken from a person aged 18 to 69 in good health. CDR3 nucleotides: TGTGCCAGCAGCTTTTCGGGGGGCCGGGAGCTGTTTTTT. Protein sequence: CASSFSGGRELFF.